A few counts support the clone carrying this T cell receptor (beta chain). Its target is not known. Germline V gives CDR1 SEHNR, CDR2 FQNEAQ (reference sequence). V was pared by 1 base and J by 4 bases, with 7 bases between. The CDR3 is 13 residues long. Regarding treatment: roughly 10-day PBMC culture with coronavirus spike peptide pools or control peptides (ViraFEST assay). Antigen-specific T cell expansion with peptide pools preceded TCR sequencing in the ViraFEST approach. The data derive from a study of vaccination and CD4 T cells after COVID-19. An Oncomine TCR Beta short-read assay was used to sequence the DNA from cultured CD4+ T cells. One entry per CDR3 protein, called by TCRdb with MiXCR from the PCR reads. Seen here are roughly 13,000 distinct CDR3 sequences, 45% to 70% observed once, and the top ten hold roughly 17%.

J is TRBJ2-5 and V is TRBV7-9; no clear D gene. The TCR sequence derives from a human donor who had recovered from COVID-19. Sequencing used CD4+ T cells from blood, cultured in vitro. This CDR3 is CASSLGIGETQYF. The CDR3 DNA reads TGTGCCAGCAGCTTAGGCATCGGAGAGACCCAGTACTTC.